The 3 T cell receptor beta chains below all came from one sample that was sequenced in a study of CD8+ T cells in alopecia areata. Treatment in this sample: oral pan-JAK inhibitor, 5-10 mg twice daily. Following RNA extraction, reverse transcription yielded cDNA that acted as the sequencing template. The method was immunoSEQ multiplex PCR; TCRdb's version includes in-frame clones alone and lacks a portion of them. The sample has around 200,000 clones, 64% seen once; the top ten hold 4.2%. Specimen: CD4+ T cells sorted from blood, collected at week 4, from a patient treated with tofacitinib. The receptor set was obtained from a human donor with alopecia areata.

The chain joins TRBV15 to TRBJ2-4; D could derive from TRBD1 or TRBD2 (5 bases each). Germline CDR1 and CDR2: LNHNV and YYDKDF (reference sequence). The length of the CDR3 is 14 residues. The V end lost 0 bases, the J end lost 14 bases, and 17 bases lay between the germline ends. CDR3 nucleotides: TGTGCCACCAGCAGAGATCCAGGGTCGAGGGACGAGTACTTC. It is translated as CATSRDPGSRDEYF.

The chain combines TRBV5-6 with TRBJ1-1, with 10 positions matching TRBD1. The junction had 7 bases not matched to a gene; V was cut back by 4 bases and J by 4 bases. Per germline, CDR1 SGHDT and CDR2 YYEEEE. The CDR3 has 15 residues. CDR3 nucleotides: TGTGCCAGCAGCCGTCGGACAGGGGGAGGCACTGAAGCTTTCTTT. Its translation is CASSRRTGGGTEAFF.

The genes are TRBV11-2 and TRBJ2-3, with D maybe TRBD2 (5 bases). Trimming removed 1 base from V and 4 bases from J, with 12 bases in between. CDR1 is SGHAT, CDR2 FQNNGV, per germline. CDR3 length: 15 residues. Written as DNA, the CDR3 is TGTGCCAGCAGCTTAGCGCCACTAGGTCCAGATACGCAGTATTTT. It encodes CASSLAPLGPDTQYF.